This T cell receptor beta chain was recorded in a study of technical replicates of blood from several donors. Libraries were prepared by immunoSEQ multiplex PCR; TCRdb keeps only in-frame clonotypes and omits some of them. Among over 80,000 clones, about 96% were seen once, and the ten largest hold roughly 0.35%. With 6 bases removed from V and 1 base from J, the gap between germline ends came to 14 bases. The CDR3 spans 15 residues. CDR1 MNHNS and CDR2 SASEGT come from the germline V gene. The chain is built from TRBV6-1 and TRBJ2-3; D is possibly TRBD1 (5 bases). The source of this sequence is a human donor in good health. Sample: T cells isolated from PBMCs. The CDR3 DNA sequence: TGTGCCAGCAGCAGACAGAGGACGGGCACAGATACGCAGTATTTT. Protein sequence: CASSRQRTGTDTQYF.